This T cell receptor (beta chain) was captured by sequencing in a study of cytomegalovirus exposure and HLA in healthy donors. Background on the study: The same platform was used for the roughly 130 validation repertoires and the 500 to 700 first-cohort repertoires, a later analysis reported. Study results and limitations: For most TCR sequences rarity was the rule, although some public TCRs occurred in many donors. Specificity for CMV antigens was confirmed in vitro for a few of the CMV-associated chains.

Donors were drawn from the approximately 130-subject validation cohort, separate from the roughly 610-subject first cohort. Profiled with immunoSEQ multiplex PCR; TCRdb holds only in-frame clones, not every one. The data hold 130,000 to 150,000 clones, with roughly 89% observed a single time. The CDR3 consists of 13 residues. The V end was cut by 5 bases, the J end by 10 bases, with 13 bases between. Germline CDR1 and CDR2: SGDLS and YYNGEE. In regard to this clone: What it recognizes is unknown.

The receptor was derived from a woman aged 18-30 years in good health and CMV-seropositive. The chain carries TRBV9 and TRBJ1-6, with D tentatively TRBD1 (5 bases). The specimen sequenced was PBMCs. CDR3 DNA: TGTGCCAGCAGTACCGAGACAGAATCACCCCTCCACTTT. It yields the protein CASSTETESPLHF.